This paragraph reports one T cell receptor (beta chain). The source of the sample is a study of blood T cells in healthy people across ages. The authors ran a second PCR of 7 to 11 cycles using a sample-barcoded 5' primer and a J-beta primer mix. TCRdb processed the 5' RACE reads anew with MiXCR; each CDR3 protein has one entry. The repertoire holds about 1 million distinct CDR3 sequences, with 40% to 50% as singletons. The CDR3 extends over 19 amino acids. The ends lost 6 bases at V and 3 bases at J; junction bases unmatched: 14. The chain couples TRBV12-3 or TRBV12-4 to TRBJ2-1; 13 bases align to TRBD2. The sequence was obtained from a woman aged 60 to 75 in good health. Sequencing was done on a sample of blood. This CDR3 reads CASSPNRTSGRGLYNEQFF. The DNA of the CDR3 is TGTGCCAGCAGCCCAAATAGGACTAGCGGGAGAGGACTCTACAATGAGCAGTTCTTC.